This is a list of T cell receptor beta chains from one sample in a study of T cells after yellow fever vaccination. One entry per CDR3 protein, called by TCRdb with MiXCR from the 5' RACE reads. In the table there are 35,000 to 55,000 distinct CDR3 sequences, about 7% of which are singletons. Sequenced material: CD8+ T cells not binding an NS4B(214-222) dextramer, sorted from PBMCs, taken 45 days after the yellow fever booster vaccination. Receptors were obtained from a man under 40 who received the YFV17D yellow fever vaccine. The CDR3 runs from the conserved cysteine through the conserved F or W. Each record gives: J gene, V gene, D gene, clone size, CDR3 protein. A D gene is named only where the DNA matches it firmly. Clone size, where shown, is once, few, many, or a class for clones that have expanded.

>TRBJ1-2|TRBV11-2|-|many
CASSLGNWAKGYTF
>TRBJ2-1|TRBV28|-|many
CASSPISGGSPQLVDNEQFF
>TRBJ2-3|TRBV23-1|-|many
CASFLAPRSTDTQYF
>TRBJ2-7|TRBV6-5|TRBD1|many
CASSYGTGDYEQYF
>TRBJ2-7|TRBV11-2|-|many
CASSLGNAAEQYF
>TRBJ2-7|TRBV10-2|TRBD2|many
CASMELAGTPFGNEQYF
>TRBJ2-7|TRBV4-3|-|many
CASSQERGVGEGEQYF
>TRBJ2-7|TRBV20-1|TRBD2|many
CSARGLVGEQYF
>TRBJ2-3|TRBV5-1|-|few
CASGAVGTDTQYF
>TRBJ2-2|TRBV12-3/TRBV12-4|TRBD2|many
CASSLEAASGNTGELFF
>TRBJ1-2|TRBV7-2|-|-
CASGEAIRRYGYTF
>TRBJ2-1|TRBV15|-|many
CATSRDLGRAAVGEQFF
>TRBJ2-7|TRBV19|-|many
CASSSSHSAYEQYF
>TRBJ2-7|TRBV19|TRBD2|few
CASSWASGVYEQYF
>TRBJ2-1|TRBV24-1|-|-
CATSDHDRSKDNEQFF
>TRBJ2-5|TRBV28|TRBD2|many
CASSLTSGRALGETQYF
>TRBJ2-3|TRBV28|TRBD1|many
CASSPGQGASDTQYF
>TRBJ2-7|TRBV7-8|-|many
CASSLVGQGTDEQYF
>TRBJ2-1|TRBV20-1|-|many
CSAAHESEDEQFF
>TRBJ2-6|TRBV20-1|TRBD1|few
CSARFWDSISGANVLTF
>TRBJ2-7|TRBV10-2|-|many
CASRAGNEQYF
>TRBJ2-7|TRBV2|-|many
CASSAYEQYF
>TRBJ2-1|TRBV12-3/TRBV12-4|TRBD2|many
CASSFTSANEQFF
>TRBJ2-5|TRBV14|-|many
CASSPDVQETQYF
>TRBJ2-3|TRBV7-6|-|few
CASSLGTLTQYF
>TRBJ2-7|TRBV25-1|TRBD2|few
CASSALGEGYEQYF
>TRBJ2-2|TRBV7-6|-|many
CASSFGAGPNTGELFF
>TRBJ2-1|TRBV25-1|-|many
CASSTWSVAYNEQFF
>TRBJ2-4|TRBV20-1|TRBD2|few
CSALAGDLAKNIQYF
>TRBJ2-1|TRBV10-3|-|many
CAISEGQWADEQFF
>TRBJ2-4|TRBV11-2|TRBD2|many
CASGGAREGLDWSIQYF
>TRBJ2-7|TRBV14|-|-
CASSHVNRPFHEQYF
>TRBJ2-3|TRBV10-3|-|many
CAIRSEDTQYF
>TRBJ2-1|TRBV6-1|TRBD2|many
CASSVGGGEQFF
>TRBJ1-1|TRBV29-1|TRBD1|many
CSVRPGQGEAFF
>TRBJ2-1|TRBV5-8|TRBD1|many
CASSPPTADRGNEQFF
>TRBJ2-1|TRBV3-1|-|many
CASSQELGLAHEQFF
>TRBJ2-5|TRBV6-5|TRBD2|many
CASSSLTSGRQTQYF
>TRBJ2-3|TRBV7-2|TRBD2|-
CASSALTSGDTQYF
>TRBJ2-7|TRBV7-9|-|few
CASSLFDEQYF
>TRBJ2-5|TRBV5-5|TRBD1|many
CASSGTGLGGETQYF
>TRBJ2-7|TRBV29-1|-|many
CSVERPGRFSYEQYF
>TRBJ2-1|TRBV20-1|TRBD1|many
CSALTGTGVWQFF
>TRBJ2-7|TRBV3-1|TRBD1|many
CASSQGFPPGQGVEQYF
>TRBJ2-1|TRBV12-3/TRBV12-4|TRBD2|-
CASSSTSGRSSYNEQFF
>TRBJ2-7|TRBV5-8|TRBD2|many
CASMVPRLAGAYEQYF
>TRBJ2-7|TRBV29-1|-|many
CSVVRPRGEQYF
>TRBJ2-7|TRBV7-9|TRBD2|many
CASSSSGSPSDEQYF
>TRBJ2-3|TRBV4-3|TRBD1|many
CASSQDRGHVDTQYF
>TRBJ2-1|TRBV24-1|TRBD2|many
CATSPTSGRSSYEQFF